Sequencing of this TCR beta chain was carried out in a study of blood T cell repertoires in COVID-19. Study details: The United States, Italy and Spain provided the acute and convalescent COVID-19 samples.

As processed by the authors: Counts of nucleated cells, estimated from reference gene primer amplification, were obtained. Repertoires were generated with immunoSEQ multiplex PCR, while TCRdb's copy carries only in-frame clones and drops some. V and J calls and clone size are given by that table; D and trimming were obtained from the DNA. This repertoire shows 170,000 or so clones, roughly 83% found once; its top ten account for under 3.5%. Per germline, CDR1 WSHSY and CDR2 SAAADI. V trimming: 6 bases; J trimming: 0 bases; junction bases outside the gene matches: 5. The CDR3 totals 15 residues. The material sequenced was peripheral blood. This clonotype originated in an older woman with acute or convalescent COVID-19. The chain links TRBV10-2 to TRBJ1-3, with 7 nucleotides matching TRBD1. The CDR3 DNA sequence: TGCGCCAGCAGCCACGGGACAGTCTCTGGAAACACCATATATTTT. It is translated as CASSHGTVSGNTIYF.